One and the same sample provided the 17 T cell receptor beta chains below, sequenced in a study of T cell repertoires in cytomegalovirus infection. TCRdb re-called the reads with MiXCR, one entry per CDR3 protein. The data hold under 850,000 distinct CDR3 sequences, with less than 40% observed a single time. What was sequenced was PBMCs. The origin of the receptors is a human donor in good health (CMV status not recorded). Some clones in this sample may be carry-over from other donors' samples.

The CDR3 DNA sequence: TGCAGTGCTAGAAGGGGAGGGAAAAACATTCAGTACTTC. Protein sequence: CSARRGGKNIQYF. The V gene is TRBV20-1, the J gene TRBJ2-4; 7 bases are a match to TRBD2. CDR1 DFQATT and CDR2 SNEGSKA come from the germline V gene (reference sequence). This CDR3 has 13 residues. Unmatched junction bases numbered 2, after V lost 2 bases and J lost 4 bases.

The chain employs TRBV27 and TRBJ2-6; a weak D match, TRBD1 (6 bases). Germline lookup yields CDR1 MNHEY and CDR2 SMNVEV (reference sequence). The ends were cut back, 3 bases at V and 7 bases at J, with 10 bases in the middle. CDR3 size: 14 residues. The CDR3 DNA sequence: TGTGCCAGCAGTTTCGGCAGGGGAGCCAACGTCCTGACTTTC. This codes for CASSFGRGANVLTF.

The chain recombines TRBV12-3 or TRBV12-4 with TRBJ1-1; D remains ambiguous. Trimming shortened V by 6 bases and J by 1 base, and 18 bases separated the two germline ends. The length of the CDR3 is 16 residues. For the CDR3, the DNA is TGTGCCAGCAGCTGGGGAACGGGAGCTGAGAACACTGAAGCTTTCTTT. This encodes CASSWGTGAENTEAFF.

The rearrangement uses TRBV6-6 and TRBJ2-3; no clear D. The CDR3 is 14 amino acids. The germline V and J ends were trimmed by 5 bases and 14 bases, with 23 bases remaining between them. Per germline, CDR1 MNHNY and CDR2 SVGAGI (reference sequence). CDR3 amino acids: CASSQQNSFVAAYF. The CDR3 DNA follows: TGTGCCAGCAGTCAACAAAATAGCTTCGTGGCAGCGTATTTT.

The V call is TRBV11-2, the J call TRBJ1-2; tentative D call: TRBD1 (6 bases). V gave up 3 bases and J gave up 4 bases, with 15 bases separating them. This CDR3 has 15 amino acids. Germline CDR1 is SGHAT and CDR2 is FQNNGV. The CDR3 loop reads CASSFSGTLAYGYTF. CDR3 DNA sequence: TGTGCCAGCAGCTTTAGCGGGACACTCGCCTATGGCTACACCTTC. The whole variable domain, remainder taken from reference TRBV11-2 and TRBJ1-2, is EAGVAQSPRYKIIEKRQSVAFWCNPISGHATLYWYQQILGQGPKLLIQFQNNGVVDDSQLPKDRFSAERLKGVDSTLKIQPAKLEDSAVYLCASSFSGTLAYGYTFGSGTRLTVV.

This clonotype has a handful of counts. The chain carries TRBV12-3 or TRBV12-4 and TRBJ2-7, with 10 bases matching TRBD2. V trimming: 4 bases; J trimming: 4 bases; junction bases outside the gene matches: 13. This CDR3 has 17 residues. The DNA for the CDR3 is TGTGCCAGCAGTTGGGGCGTAGCGGGGGGATATGGATACGAGCAGTACTTC. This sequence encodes CASSWGVAGGYGYEQYF.

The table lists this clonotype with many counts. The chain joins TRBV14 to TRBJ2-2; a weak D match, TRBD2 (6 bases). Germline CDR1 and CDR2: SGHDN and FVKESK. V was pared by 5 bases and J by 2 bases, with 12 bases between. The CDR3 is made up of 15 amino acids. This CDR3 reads CASSLTGTNTGELFF. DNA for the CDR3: TGTGCCAGCAGCTTAACGGGGACTAACACCGGGGAGCTGTTTTTT.

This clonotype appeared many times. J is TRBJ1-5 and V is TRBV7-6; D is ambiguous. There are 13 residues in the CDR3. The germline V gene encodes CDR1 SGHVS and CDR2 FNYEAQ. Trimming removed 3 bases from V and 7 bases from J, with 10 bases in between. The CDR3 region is CASSFGLGQPQHF. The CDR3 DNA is TGTGCCAGCAGCTTTGGGTTGGGGCAGCCCCAGCATTTT.

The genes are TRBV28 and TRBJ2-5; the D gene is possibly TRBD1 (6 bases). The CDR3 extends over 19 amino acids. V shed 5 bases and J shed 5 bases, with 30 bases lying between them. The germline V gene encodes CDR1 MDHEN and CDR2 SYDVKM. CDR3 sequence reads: CASSPELVTGKGDGETQYF. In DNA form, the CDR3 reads TGTGCCAGCAGTCCCGAACTCGTCACAGGGAAGGGGGATGGGGAGACCCAGTACTTC.

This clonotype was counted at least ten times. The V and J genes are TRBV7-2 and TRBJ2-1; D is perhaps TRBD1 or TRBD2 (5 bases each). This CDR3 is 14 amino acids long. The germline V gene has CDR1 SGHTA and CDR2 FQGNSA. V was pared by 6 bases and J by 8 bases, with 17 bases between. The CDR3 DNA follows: TGTGCCAGCAGTAGGGACCCCCCGGGCCATGAGCAGTTCTTC. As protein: CASSRDPPGHEQFF.

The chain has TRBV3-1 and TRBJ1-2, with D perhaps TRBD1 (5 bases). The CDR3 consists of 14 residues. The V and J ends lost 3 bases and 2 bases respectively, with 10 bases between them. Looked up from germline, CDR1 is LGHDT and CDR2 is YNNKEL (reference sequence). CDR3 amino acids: CASSQDTSNYGYTF. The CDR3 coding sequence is TGTGCCAGCAGCCAGGACACTTCCAACTATGGCTACACCTTC.

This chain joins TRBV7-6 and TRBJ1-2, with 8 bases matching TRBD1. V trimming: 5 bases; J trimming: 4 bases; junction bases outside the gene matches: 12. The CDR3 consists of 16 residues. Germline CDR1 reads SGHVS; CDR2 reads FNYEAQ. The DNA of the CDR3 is TGTGCCAGCAGCGGTGGTCCAGGGGGCCTTAGCTATGGCTACACCTTC. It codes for CASSGGPGGLSYGYTF. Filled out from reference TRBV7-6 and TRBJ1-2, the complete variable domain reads GAGVSQSPRYKVTKRGQDVALRCDPISGHVSLYWYRQALGQGPEFLTYFNYEAQQDKSGLPNDRFSAERPEGSISTLTIQRTEQRDSAMYRCASSGGPGGLSYGYTFGSGTRLTVV.

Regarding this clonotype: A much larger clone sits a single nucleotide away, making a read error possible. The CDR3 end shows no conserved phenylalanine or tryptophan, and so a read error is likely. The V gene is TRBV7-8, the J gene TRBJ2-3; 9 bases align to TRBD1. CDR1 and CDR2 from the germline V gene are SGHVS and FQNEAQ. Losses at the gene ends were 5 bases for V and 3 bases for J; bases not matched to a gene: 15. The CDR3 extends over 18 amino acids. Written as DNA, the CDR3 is TGTGCCAGCAGCGGTCCCGGGACAGGGCCGAGACCTACAGATACGCAGTATTTA. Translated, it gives CASSGPGTGPRPTDTQYL.

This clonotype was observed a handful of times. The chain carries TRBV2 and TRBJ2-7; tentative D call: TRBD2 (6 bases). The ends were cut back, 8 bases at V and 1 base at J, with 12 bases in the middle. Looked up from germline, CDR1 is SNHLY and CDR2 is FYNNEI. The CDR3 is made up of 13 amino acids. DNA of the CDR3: TGTGCCAGCTGCGGGGCTATGTCCTACGAGCAGTACTTC. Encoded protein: CASCGAMSYEQYF. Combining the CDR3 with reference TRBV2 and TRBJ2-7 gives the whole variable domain EPEVTQTPSHQVTQMGQEVILRCVPISNHLYFYWYRQILGQKVEFLVSFYNNEISEKSEIFDDQFSVERPDGSNFTLKIRSTKLEDSAMYFCASCGAMSYEQYFGPGTRLTVT.

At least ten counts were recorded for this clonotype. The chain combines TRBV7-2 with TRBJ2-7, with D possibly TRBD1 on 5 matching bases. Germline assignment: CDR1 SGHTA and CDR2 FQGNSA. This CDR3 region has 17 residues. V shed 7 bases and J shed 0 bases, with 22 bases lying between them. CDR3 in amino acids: CASTPQGRSTPSYEQYF. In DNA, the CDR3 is TGTGCCAGCACCCCTCAGGGAAGGTCCACACCCTCCTACGAGCAGTACTTC.

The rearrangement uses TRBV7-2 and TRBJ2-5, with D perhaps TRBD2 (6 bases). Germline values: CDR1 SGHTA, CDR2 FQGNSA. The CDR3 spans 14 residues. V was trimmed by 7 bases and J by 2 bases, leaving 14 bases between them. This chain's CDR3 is CASTPTRQQETQYF. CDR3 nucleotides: TGTGCCAGCACCCCGACTAGACAGCAAGAGACCCAGTACTTC.

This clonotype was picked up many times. The CDR3 DNA follows: TGTGCCAGCAGCCGGGGACAGGGCTCCTACGAGCAGTACTTC. Translating gives CASSRGQGSYEQYF. This chain links TRBV6-5 with TRBJ2-7; 9 nucleotides line up with TRBD1. Germline CDR1 is MNHEY and CDR2 is SVGAGI. J lost 0 bases, V lost 6 bases, and 3 bases had no gene match. This CDR3 spans 14 amino acids.